This passage covers 8 T cell receptor beta chains from one sample sequenced in a study of T cell responses to AZD1222 COVID-19 vaccine. Assay used: immunoSEQ multiplex PCR; TCRdb lists only in-frame clones, some missing. This table has some 150,000 clones, around 88% appearing once. Sequencing used peripheral blood, obtained on day 0 of AZD1222 vaccination. The receptors derive from an adult in good health.

This clone was detected only once. J is TRBJ2-3 and V is TRBV15, with D possibly being TRBD2 (6 bases). Looked up from germline, CDR1 is LNHNV and CDR2 is YYDKDF (reference sequence). The CDR3 extends over 14 amino acids. Trimming took 4 bases from V and 4 from J, leaving 12 bases between them. The CDR3 region is CATSTAREADTQYF. The CDR3 DNA sequence: TGTGCCACCAGCACCGCCAGGGAGGCAGATACGCAGTATTTT.

This chain connects TRBV19 to TRBJ1-1; D is possibly TRBD1 (5 bases). CDR1 is LNHDA, CDR2 SQIVND, per germline (reference sequence). V shed 5 bases and J shed 4 bases, with 17 bases lying between them. The CDR3 loop spans 15 amino acids. The CDR3 here is CASSGALVMGTEAFF. The CDR3 DNA sequence: TGTGCCAGTAGTGGGGCATTGGTCATGGGCACTGAAGCTTTCTTT.

This chain's CDR3 is CASSDTGTAGIQETQYF. CDR3 nucleotide sequence: TGTGCCAGCAGCGATACCGGGACAGCGGGGATCCAAGAGACCCAGTACTTC. This chain links TRBV9 with TRBJ2-5; D might be TRBD1 or TRBD2, each matching 7 bases. V lost 3 bases and J 1 base, leaving 19 bases between the germline ends. Germline V gives CDR1 SGDLS, CDR2 YYNGEE. The CDR3 sequence is 17 residues long. The complete variable domain, with remaining parts taken from reference TRBV9 and TRBJ2-5, reads DSGVTQTPKHLITATGQRVTLRCSPRSGDLSVYWYQQSLDQGLQFLIQYYNGEERAKGNILERFSAQQFPDLHSELNLSSLELGDSALYFCASSDTGTAGIQETQYFGPGTRLLVL.

The chain employs TRBV7-2 and TRBJ1-1; D not certain. The CDR3 runs to 11 residues. Germline-derived CDR1 and CDR2 are SGHTA and FQGNSA. Trimming stripped 5 bases from V and 7 bases from J, with 8 bases between. The CDR3 DNA reads as TGTGCCAGCAGCCGAAAGCATGAAGCTTTCTTT. It encodes CASSRKHEAFF.

This chain uses TRBV7-3 with TRBJ2-2; D is ambiguous. V gave up 1 base and J gave up 6 bases, with 3 bases separating them. The CDR3 is 12 amino acids. Germline V gene sequence: CDR1 SGHTA, CDR2 FQGTGA. The CDR3 bases are TGTGCCAGCAGCTTAATACCCGGGGAGCTGTTTTTT. Its protein product is CASSLIPGELFF.

This clone was detected only once. The gene calls are TRBV5-5 and TRBJ1-1, with D unresolved. The CDR3 has 14 residues. Trimming cost V 0 bases and J 1 base, with 7 bases left between them. CDR1 SGHKS and CDR2 YYEKEE come from the germline V gene (reference sequence). The CDR3 sequence is CASSLGGKNTEAFF. The CDR3 DNA is TGTGCCAGCAGCTTGGGTGGAAAGAACACTGAAGCTTTCTTT.

This rearrangement joins TRBV2 to TRBJ1-1; 12 nucleotides line up with TRBD1. Germline V gene sequence: CDR1 SNHLY, CDR2 FYNNEI. This CDR3 spans 17 amino acids. With V trimmed by 6 bases and J by 4 bases, 12 bases remained unmatched. The CDR3 is CASSIGTGGALSTEAFF. The CDR3 coding sequence is TGTGCCAGCAGCATCGGGACAGGGGGCGCCTTGAGCACTGAAGCTTTCTTT.

The chain carries TRBV29-1 and TRBJ1-6; 8 nucleotides align to TRBD1. The CDR3 is 12 amino acids. Trimming removed 6 bases from V and 13 bases from J; junction bases left unmatched: 8. The germline V gene encodes CDR1 SQVTM and CDR2 ANQGSEA. DNA of the CDR3: TGCAGCGTAGGACAGGGCTCTGGGCCCCTCCACTTT. Translation: CSVGQGSGPLHF.